This is a list of T cell receptor beta chains from one sample in a study of T cells in Graves' hyperthyroidism and ophthalmopathy. Each CDR3 protein gets one entry after TCRdb re-called the multiplex PCR reads with MiXCR. This sample has some 490,000 distinct CDR3 sequences, with 22% found just once. The sequenced material came from blood. All receptors come from a woman between 70 and 85 years old with Graves' ophthalmopathy. Both conserved end residues are part of each CDR3. The D gene is left open where the match is weak. Clone size is stated in some rows and not others, as once, few, many or a class when expanded.

clone_size	v_call	d_call	j_call	cdr3_aa	cdr3_nt
NA	TRBV20-1	NA	TRBJ2-7	CSASPSLANEQYF	TGCAGTGCTTCCCCTTCGCTGGCGAACGAGCAGTACTTC
NA	TRBV6-6	TRBD2	TRBJ2-1	CASSYPRREGGNEQFF	TGTGCCAGCAGTTACCCACGGCGGGAGGGTGGGAATGAGCAGTTCTTC
many	TRBV28	NA	TRBJ2-7	CASSRSGGNYEQYF	TGTGCCAGCAGCCGATCGGGCGGGAACTACGAGCAGTACTTC
NA	TRBV20-1	NA	TRBJ2-3	CSAPRDFTDTQYF	TGCAGTGCTCCCCGGGACTTCACAGATACGCAGTATTTT
few	TRBV6-2/TRBV6-3	NA	TRBJ1-4	CASSPDIPGKLFF	TGTGCCAGCAGCCCGGACATCCCCGGGAAACTGTTTTTT
NA	TRBV7-9	TRBD1	TRBJ2-2	CASSFPRDRGHTGELFF	TGTGCCAGCAGTTTCCCCCGGGACAGGGGGCACACCGGGGAGCTGTTTTTT
NA	TRBV7-9	NA	TRBJ1-2	CASSLETSPDHSYTF	TGTGCCAGCAGCTTAGAAACGAGCCCGGATCATAGCTACACCTTC
few	TRBV19	NA	TRBJ2-1	CASSTTDRAVNEQFF	TGTGCCAGTAGCACAACCGACAGAGCCGTCAATGAGCAGTTCTTC
many	TRBV28	TRBD2	TRBJ2-1	CASSLLREGEQFF	TGTGCCAGCAGTCTCCTCCGGGAGGGGGAGCAGTTCTTC
NA	TRBV10-1	NA	TRBJ2-1	CASSEGPGYNEQFF	TGCGCCAGCAGTGAAGGTCCGGGATACAATGAGCAGTTCTTC
NA	TRBV6-1	TRBD2	TRBJ2-1	CASSRGTSGTPVYNEQFF	TGTGCCAGCAGCCGAGGGACTAGCGGGACCCCCGTCTACAATGAGCAGTTCTTC
many	TRBV7-2	NA	TRBJ2-1	CASSLDFGSYNEQFF	TGTGCCAGCAGCTTAGATTTTGGCTCCTACAATGAGCAGTTCTTC
NA	TRBV20-1	TRBD1	TRBJ1-5	CSARDSPGQGHQPQHF	TGCAGTGCTAGAGATTCCCCGGGACAGGGTCATCAGCCCCAGCATTTT
NA	TRBV6-1	NA	TRBJ2-3	CASSERSGITDTQYF	TGTGCCAGCAGTGAACGTTCAGGGATTACAGATACGCAGTATTTT
NA	TRBV13	NA	TRBJ2-1	CASSLAVYPVEFF	TGTGCCAGCAGCTTAGCGGTTTATCCGGTGGAGTTCTTC
NA	TRBV29-1	TRBD2	TRBJ2-7	CSVGRELLREQYF	TGCAGCGTGGGGCGGGAGTTGCTGAGAGAGCAGTACTTC
few	TRBV13	NA	TRBJ2-5	CASSSLPGPILQETQYF	TGTGCCAGCAGCTCTCTACCGGGACCCATACTACAAGAGACCCAGTACTTC
few	TRBV6-2/TRBV6-3	NA	TRBJ2-7	CASSYGRELSYEQYF	TGTGCCAGCAGTTACGGTCGGGAGTTATCCTACGAGCAGTACTTC
NA	TRBV2	NA	TRBJ2-7	CASSEGSWSEQYF	TGTGCCAGCAGTGAAGGGTCTTGGAGCGAGCAGTACTTC